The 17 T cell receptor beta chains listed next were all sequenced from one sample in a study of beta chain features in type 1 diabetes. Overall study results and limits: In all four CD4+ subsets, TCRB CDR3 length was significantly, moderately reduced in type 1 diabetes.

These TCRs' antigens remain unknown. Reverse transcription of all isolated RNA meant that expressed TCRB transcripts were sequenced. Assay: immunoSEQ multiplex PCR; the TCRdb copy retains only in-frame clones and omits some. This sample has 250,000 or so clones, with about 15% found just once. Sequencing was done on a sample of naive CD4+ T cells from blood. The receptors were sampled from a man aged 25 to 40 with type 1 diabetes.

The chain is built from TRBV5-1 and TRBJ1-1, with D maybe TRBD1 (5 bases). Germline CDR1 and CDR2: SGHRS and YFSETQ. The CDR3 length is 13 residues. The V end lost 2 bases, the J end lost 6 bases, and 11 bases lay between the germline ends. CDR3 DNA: TGCGCCAGCAGCTTTCAGGGAATGGCTGAAGCTTTCTTT. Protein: CASSFQGMAEAFF.

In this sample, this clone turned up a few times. The CDR3 spells CATSRDRASFF. The CDR3 region has the DNA TGCGCCACCTCCCGGGACAGGGCCTCGTTCTTC. The genes are TRBV4-1 and TRBJ2-1; 9 nucleotides align to TRBD1. V dropped 10 bases and J dropped 15; count of bases not matched to a gene: 10. The CDR3 sequence is 11 residues long. CDR1 and CDR2 from the germline V gene are MGHRA and YSYEKL.

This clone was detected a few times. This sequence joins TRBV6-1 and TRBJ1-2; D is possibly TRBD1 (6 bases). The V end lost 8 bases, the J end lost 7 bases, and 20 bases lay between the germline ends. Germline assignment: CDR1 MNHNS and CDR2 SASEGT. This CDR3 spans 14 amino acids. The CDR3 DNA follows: TGTGCCAGCCAAGGCATCAGGGGCGGCCCTGGCTACACCTTC. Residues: CASQGIRGGPGYTF.

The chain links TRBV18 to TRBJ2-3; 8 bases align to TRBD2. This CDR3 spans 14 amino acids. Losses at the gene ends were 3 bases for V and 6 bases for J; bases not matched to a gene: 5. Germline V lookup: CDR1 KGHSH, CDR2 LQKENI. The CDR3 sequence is CASSPGLEPDTQYF. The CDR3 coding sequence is TGTGCCAGCTCACCGGGACTAGAGCCCGATACGCAGTATTTT.

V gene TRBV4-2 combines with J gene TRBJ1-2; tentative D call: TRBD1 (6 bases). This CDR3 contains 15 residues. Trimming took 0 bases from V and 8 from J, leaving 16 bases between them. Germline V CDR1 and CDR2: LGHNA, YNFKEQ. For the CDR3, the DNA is TGTGCCAGCAGCCAAGAGCCCCGGGGGGCCTCGGGCTACACCTTC. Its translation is CASSQEPRGASGYTF.

The CDR3: CASSAEGSYNSPLHF. The DNA of the CDR3 is TGTGCCAGCAGCGCGGAGGGCTCCTATAATTCACCCCTCCACTTT. The rearrangement joins TRBV5-4 to TRBJ1-6, with no clear D. CDR1 and CDR2 from the germline V gene are SGHNT and YYREEE (reference sequence). The germline V and J ends were trimmed by 4 bases and 0 bases, with 8 bases remaining between them. This CDR3 region has 15 residues.

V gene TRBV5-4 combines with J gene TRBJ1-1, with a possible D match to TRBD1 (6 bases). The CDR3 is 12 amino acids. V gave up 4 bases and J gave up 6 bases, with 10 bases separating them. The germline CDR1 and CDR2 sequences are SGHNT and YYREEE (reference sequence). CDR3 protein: CASSQGKAEAFF. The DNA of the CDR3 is TGTGCCAGCAGCCAGGGGAAGGCTGAAGCTTTCTTT. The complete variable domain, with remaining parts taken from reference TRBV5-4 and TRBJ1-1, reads ETGVTQSPTHLIKTRGQQVTLRCSSQSGHNTVSWYQQALGQGPQFIFQYYREEENGRGNFPPRFSGLQFPNYSSELNVNALELDDSALYLCASSQGKAEAFFGQGTRLTVV.

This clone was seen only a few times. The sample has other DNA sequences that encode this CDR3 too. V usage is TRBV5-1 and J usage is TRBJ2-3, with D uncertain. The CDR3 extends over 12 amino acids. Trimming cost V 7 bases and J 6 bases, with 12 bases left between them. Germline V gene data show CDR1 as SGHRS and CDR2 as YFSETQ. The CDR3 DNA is TGCGCCAGCTCCCTTCCCTCGGATACGCAGTATTTT. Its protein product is CASSLPSDTQYF.

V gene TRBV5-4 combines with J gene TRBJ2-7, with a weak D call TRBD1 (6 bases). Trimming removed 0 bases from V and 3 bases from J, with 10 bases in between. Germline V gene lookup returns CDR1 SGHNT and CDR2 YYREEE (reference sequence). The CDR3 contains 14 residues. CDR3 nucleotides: TGTGCCAGCAGCTTGGGTGGGGGCCACTACGAGCAGTACTTC. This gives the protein CASSLGGGHYEQYF.

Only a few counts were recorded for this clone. The CDR3, as DNA: TGCAGCGTTGAGGGAGGGACAGGGAAAGGCTACACCTTC. Amino acid sequence: CSVEGGTGKGYTF. This rearrangement joins TRBV29-1 to TRBJ1-2, with TRBD1 matching over 9 bases. The germline V gene encodes CDR1 SQVTM and CDR2 ANQGSEA. The CDR3 sequence is 13 residues long. V lost 3 bases, J lost 8 bases, and 7 bases stayed unmatched.

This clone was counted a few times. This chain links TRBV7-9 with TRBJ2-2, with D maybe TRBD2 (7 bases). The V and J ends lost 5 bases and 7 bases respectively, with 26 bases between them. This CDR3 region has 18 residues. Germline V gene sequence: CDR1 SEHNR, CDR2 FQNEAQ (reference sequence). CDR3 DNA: TGTGCCAGCAGCCCCAAGAGTTTGGGCGGGGGCCCTCGCGGGGAGCTGTTTTTT. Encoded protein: CASSPKSLGGGPRGELFF.

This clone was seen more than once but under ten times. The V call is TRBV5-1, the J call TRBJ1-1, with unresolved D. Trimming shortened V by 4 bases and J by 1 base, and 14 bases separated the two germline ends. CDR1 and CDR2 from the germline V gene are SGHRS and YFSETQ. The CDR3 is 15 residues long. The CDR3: CASSPGGGGNTEAFF. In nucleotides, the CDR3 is TGCGCCAGCAGCCCCGGAGGAGGTGGGAACACTGAAGCTTTCTTT.

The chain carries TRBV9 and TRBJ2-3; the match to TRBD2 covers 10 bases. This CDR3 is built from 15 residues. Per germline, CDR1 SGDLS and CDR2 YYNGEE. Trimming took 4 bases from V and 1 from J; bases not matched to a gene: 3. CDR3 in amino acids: CASSMSGGGTDTQYF. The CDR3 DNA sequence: TGTGCCAGCAGCATGAGCGGGGGGGGCACAGATACGCAGTATTTT.

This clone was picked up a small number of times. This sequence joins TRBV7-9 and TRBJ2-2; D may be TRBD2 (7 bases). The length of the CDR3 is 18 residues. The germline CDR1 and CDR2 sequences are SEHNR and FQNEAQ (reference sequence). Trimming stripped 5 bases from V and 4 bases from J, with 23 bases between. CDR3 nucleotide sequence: TGTGCCAGCAGCGCCCGCGTTCCGGGGGGCGGTGGCACCGGGGAGCTGTTTTTT. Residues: CASSARVPGGGGTGELFF.

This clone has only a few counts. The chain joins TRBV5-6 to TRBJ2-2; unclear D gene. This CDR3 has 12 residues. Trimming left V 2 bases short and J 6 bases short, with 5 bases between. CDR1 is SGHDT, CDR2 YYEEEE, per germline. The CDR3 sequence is CASSFLAGELFF. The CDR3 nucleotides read TGTGCCAGCAGCTTCCTCGCCGGGGAGCTGTTTTTT.

This CDR3 reads CASSLSGREDTQYF. The CDR3 nucleotides read TGTGCCAGCAGTCTTAGCGGGAGAGAAGATACGCAGTATTTT. V and J are TRBV2 and TRBJ2-3, with 9 bases fitting TRBD2. With V trimmed by 5 bases and J by 5 bases, 5 bases remained unmatched. The V gene's germline CDR1 is SNHLY and CDR2 FYNNEI. The CDR3 is made up of 14 amino acids.

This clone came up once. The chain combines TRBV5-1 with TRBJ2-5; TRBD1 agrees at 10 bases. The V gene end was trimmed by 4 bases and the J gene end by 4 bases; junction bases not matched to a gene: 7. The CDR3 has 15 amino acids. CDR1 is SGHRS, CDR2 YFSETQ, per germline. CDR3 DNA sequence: TGCGCCAGCAGCAGGACAGGGGGAACGGGAGAGACCCAGTACTTC. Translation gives CASSRTGGTGETQYF.